The 2 T cell receptor beta chains below all came from one sample that was sequenced in a study of control samples from healthy donors and cancer patients (dated by TCRdb to 2019 to 2021). Receptors were amplified or captured by the immunoSEQ multiplex PCR assay. In its TCRdb copy, this immuneACCESS table keeps in-frame sequences only and misses some clones. Where compared with another copy, unresolved V genes explain less than half of these, and the others have no known cause. Counted in this sample were approximately 150,000 clones; about 91% of them appeared once. Approximately 3.2% of the sample is taken by the ten largest. The specimen sequenced was blood. The origin of the receptors is a man aged 30 to 45 in good health.

This chain joins TRBV5-4 and TRBJ1-3; the D gene is possibly TRBD1 (6 bases). This CDR3 is built from 16 residues. Trimming left V 0 bases short and J 0 bases short, with 10 bases between. Germline V CDR1 and CDR2: SGHNT, YYREEE (reference sequence). This CDR3 reads CASSLDTGSSGNTIYF. The CDR3 DNA reads as TGTGCCAGCAGCTTGGATACAGGGAGCTCTGGAAACACCATATATTTT.

On this clone: Other DNA sequences in this specimen translate into the identical CDR3. This rearrangement joins TRBV5-1 to TRBJ2-2; 11 positions agree with TRBD2. Trimming took 1 base from V and 4 from J; bases not matched to a gene: 0. This CDR3 spans 15 amino acids. CDR1 and CDR2 (germline): SGHRS, YFSETQ. CDR3 coding DNA: TGCGCCAGCAGCTTGACTAGCGGGGGCACCGGGGAGCTGTTTTTT. Translating gives CASSLTSGGTGELFF.